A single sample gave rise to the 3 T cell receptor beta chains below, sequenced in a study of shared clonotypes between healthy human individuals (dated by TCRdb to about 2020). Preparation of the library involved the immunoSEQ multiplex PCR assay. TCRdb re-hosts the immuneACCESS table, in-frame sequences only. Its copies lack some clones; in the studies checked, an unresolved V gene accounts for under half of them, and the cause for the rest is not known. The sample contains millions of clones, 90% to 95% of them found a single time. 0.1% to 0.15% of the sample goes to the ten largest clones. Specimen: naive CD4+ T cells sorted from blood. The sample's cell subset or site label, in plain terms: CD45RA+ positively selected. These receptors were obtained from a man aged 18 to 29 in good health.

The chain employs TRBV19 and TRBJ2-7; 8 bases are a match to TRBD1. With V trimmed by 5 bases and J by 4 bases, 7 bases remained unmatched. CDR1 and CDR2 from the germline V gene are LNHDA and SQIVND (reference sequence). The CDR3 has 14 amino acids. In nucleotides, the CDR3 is TGTGCCAGTAGTGCCTCAGGGGGCAGGTACGAGCAGTACTTC. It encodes CASSASGGRYEQYF. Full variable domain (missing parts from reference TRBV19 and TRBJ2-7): DGGITQSPKYLFRKEGQNVTLSCEQNLNHDAMYWYRQDPGQGLRLIYYSQIVNDFQKGDIAEGYSVSREKKESFPLTVTSAQKNPTAFYLCASSASGGRYEQYFGPGTRLTVT.

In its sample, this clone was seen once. CDR3 bases: TGTGCCAGTAGTTCAGGGGCCGATTCACCCCTCCACTTT. Amino acids: CASSSGADSPLHF. J is TRBJ1-6 and V is TRBV19; tentatively, D is TRBD1 (6 bases). Germline CDR1 is LNHDA and CDR2 is SQIVND (reference sequence). The CDR3 is 13 residues long. V was clipped by 5 bases and J by 8 bases, with 10 bases between them.

CDR3 amino acids: CASMLQGDTEAFF. DNA of the CDR3: TGCGCCAGCATGTTGCAGGGGGACACTGAAGCTTTCTTT. The genes are TRBV5-1 and TRBJ1-1; 7 nucleotides agree with TRBD1. This CDR3 is 13 amino acids long. The ends lost 6 bases at V and 3 bases at J; junction bases unmatched: 5. Germline lookup yields CDR1 SGHRS and CDR2 YFSETQ.